The clone carrying this TCR beta chain has more than one count but fewer than ten. Its antigen is unknown. This entry is derived from a study of post-analysis software for immune sequencing data. Study in general: The disease courses covered relapsing-remitting, secondary progressive and progressive-relapsing multiple sclerosis. Study-level points and caveats: The normalized Chao1 diversity of multiple sclerosis patients was significantly lower than that of controls. Same-batch preparations were strongly co-clustered by F measure. In patients, about 5 TRBV segments were more frequent than in controls, with TRBV5-6, TRBV5-1 and TRBV20-1 among them.

The CDR3 is 13 amino acids. V shed 6 bases and J shed 4 bases, with 10 bases lying between them. The TCR beta cDNA libraries carried unique molecular identifiers. TCRdb reanalysed the PCR reads using MiXCR and keeps one entry per CDR3 protein. The table shows about 760,000 distinct CDR3 sequences, with 30% occurring only once. The sequence was collected from a girl aged 10-17 years with multiple sclerosis. The chain couples TRBV12-3 or TRBV12-4 to TRBJ1-5; D call uncertain. Sequencing input: blood. As DNA, the CDR3 is TGTGCCAGCAGGCCAGCCAGAAATCAGCCCCAGCATTTT. Translated: CASRPARNQPQHF.